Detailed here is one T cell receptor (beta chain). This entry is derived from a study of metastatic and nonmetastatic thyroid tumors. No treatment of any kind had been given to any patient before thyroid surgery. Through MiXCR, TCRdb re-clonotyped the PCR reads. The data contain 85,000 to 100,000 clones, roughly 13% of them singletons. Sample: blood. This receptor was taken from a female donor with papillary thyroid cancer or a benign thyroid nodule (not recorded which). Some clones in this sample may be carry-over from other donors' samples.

The CDR3 DNA reads as TGTGCCAGCAGCTTAAGGATCCCAGGGACAGCTGGAAACACCATATATTTT. Its protein is CASSLRIPGTAGNTIYF. V gene TRBV11-1 combines with J gene TRBJ1-3; 7 bases align to TRBD1. V gave up 2 bases and J gave up 2 bases; unmatched junction bases: 9. This CDR3 is 17 amino acids long. Per germline, CDR1 SGHAT and CDR2 FQDESV (reference sequence).